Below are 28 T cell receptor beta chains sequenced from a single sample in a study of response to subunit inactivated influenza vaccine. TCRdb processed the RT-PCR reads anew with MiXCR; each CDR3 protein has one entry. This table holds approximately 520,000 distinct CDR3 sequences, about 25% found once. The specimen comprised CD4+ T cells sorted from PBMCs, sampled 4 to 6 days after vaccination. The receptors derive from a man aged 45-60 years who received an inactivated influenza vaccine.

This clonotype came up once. The CDR3 bases are TGCAGTGCTAGAGAGGGGACAAGGTACACTGAAGCTTTCTTT. Encoded protein: CSAREGTRYTEAFF. The chain employs TRBV20-1 and TRBJ1-1; maybe TRBD1 (6 bases). V lost 0 bases and J 3 bases, leaving 11 bases between the germline ends. CDR1 DFQATT and CDR2 SNEGSKA come from the germline V gene (reference sequence). The CDR3 covers 14 residues.

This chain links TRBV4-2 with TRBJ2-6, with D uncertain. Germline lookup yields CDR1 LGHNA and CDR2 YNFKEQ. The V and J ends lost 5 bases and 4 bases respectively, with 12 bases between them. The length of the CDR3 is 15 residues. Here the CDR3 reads CASSYEGTGANVLTF. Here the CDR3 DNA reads TGTGCCAGCAGCTACGAAGGAACCGGGGCCAACGTCCTGACTTTC.

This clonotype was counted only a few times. This CDR3 reads CASSLFFQFSEQFF. DNA for the CDR3: TGTGCCAGCAGTTTATTCTTCCAGTTTAGTGAGCAGTTCTTC. The chain uses TRBV28 and TRBJ2-1, with D unclear. Germline loops: CDR1 MDHEN, CDR2 SYDVKM. Trimming removed 1 base at V and 9 bases at J, with 13 bases between. The CDR3 covers 14 residues.

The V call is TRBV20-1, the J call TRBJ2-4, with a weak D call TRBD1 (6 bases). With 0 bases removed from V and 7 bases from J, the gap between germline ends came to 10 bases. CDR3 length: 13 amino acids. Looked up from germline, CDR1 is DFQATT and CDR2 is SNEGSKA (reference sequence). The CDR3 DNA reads TGCAGTGCTAGAGATTCAGGGGTCAACATTCAGTACTTC. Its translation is CSARDSGVNIQYF.

The CDR3 protein is CASSSGLGRLSSYEQYF. CDR3 DNA: TGTGCCAGCAGCTCGGGACTAGGGCGTCTAAGCTCCTACGAGCAGTACTTC. V gene TRBV12-3 or TRBV12-4 combines with J gene TRBJ2-7; the match to TRBD2 covers 8 bases. The CDR3 runs 17 residues. Losses at the gene ends were 6 bases for V and 0 bases for J; bases not matched to a gene: 13.

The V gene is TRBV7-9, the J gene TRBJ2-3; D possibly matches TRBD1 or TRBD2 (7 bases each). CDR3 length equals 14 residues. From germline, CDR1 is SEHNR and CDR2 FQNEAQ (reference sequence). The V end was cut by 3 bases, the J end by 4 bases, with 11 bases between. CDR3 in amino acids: CASSLTGRADTQYF. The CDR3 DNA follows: TGTGCCAGCAGCTTGACAGGGAGGGCAGATACGCAGTATTTT.

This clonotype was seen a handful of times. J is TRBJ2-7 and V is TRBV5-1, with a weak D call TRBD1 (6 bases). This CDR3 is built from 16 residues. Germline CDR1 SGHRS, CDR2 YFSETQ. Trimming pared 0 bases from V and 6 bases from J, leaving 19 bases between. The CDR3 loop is CASSLDVGRGIPEQYF. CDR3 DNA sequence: TGCGCCAGCAGCTTGGATGTCGGCAGGGGTATTCCCGAGCAGTACTTC.

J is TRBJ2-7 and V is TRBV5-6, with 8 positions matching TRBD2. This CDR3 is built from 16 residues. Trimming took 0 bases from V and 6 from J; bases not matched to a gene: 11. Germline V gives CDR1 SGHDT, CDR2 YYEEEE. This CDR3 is CASSLALGGRIGEQYF. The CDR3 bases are TGTGCCAGCAGCTTGGCCCTTGGCGGGAGGATCGGCGAGCAGTACTTC.

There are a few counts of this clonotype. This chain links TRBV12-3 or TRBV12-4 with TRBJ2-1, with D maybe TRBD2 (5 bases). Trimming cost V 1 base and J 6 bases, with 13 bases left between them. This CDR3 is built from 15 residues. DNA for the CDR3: TGTGCCAGCAGTTTAGGGGCTAGCCTAGGCAATGAGCAGTTCTTC. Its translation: CASSLGASLGNEQFF.

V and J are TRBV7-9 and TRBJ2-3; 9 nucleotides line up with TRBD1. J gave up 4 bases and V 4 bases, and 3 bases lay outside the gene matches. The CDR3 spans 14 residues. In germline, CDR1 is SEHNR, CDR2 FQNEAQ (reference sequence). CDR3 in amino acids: CASSSTGGADTQYF. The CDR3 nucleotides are TGTGCCAGCAGCTCTACAGGGGGCGCAGATACGCAGTATTTT.

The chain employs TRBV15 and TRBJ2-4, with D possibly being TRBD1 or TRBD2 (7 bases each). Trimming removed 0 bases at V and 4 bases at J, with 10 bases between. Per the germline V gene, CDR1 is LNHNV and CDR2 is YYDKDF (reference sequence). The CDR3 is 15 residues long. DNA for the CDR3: TGTGCCACCAGCAGAGATCAGGGGGGGAAAAACATTCAGTACTTC. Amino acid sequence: CATSRDQGGKNIQYF. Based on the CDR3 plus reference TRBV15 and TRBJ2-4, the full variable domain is DAMVIQNPRYQVTQFGKPVTLSCSQTLNHNVMYWYQQKSSQAPKLLFHYYDKDFNNEADTPDNFQSRRPNTSFCFLDIRSPGLGDTAMYLCATSRDQGGKNIQYFGAGTRLSVL.

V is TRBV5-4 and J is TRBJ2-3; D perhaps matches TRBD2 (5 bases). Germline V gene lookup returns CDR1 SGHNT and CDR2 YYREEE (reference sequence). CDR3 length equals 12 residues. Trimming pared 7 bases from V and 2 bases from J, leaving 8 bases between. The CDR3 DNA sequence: TGTGCCAGCTCGGACTTCACAGATACGCAGTATTTT. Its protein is CASSDFTDTQYF.

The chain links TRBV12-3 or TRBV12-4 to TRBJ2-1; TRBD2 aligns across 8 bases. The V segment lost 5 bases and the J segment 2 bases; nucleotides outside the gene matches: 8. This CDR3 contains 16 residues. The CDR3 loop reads CASSPEPGLAYNEQFF. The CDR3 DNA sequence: TGTGCCAGCAGTCCCGAGCCGGGACTAGCCTACAATGAGCAGTTCTTC.

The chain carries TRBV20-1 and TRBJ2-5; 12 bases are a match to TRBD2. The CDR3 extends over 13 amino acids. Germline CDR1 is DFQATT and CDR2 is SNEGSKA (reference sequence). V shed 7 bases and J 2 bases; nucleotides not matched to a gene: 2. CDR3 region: CSGTSGVQETQYF. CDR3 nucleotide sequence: TGCAGTGGGACTAGCGGGGTACAAGAGACCCAGTACTTC.

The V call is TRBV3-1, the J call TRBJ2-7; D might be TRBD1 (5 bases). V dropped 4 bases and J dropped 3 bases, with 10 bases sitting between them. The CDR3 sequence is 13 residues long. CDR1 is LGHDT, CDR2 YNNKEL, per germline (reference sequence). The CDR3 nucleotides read TGTGCCAGCAGCCGCAAAAGGGGCTACGAGCAGTACTTC. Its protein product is CASSRKRGYEQYF.

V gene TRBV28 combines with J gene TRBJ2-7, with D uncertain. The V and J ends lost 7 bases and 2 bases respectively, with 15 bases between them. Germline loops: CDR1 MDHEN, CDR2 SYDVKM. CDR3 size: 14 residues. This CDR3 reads CASTRSARAYEQYF. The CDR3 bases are TGTGCCAGCACCCGTTCGGCCCGTGCCTACGAGCAGTACTTC.

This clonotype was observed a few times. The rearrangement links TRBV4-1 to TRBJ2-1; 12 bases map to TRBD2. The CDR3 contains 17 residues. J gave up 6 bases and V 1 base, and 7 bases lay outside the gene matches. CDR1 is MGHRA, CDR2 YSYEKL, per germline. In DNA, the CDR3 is TGCGCCAGCAGCCAAGGACTACTAGCGGGAGGACGCAATGAGCAGTTCTTC. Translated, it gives CASSQGLLAGGRNEQFF.

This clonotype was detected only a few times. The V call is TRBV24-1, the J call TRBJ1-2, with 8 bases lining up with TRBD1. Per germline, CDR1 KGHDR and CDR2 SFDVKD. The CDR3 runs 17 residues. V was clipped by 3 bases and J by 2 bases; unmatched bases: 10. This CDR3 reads CATSDQNDRGYNYGYTF. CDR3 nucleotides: TGTGCCACCAGTGATCAAAATGACAGGGGCTACAACTATGGCTACACCTTC.

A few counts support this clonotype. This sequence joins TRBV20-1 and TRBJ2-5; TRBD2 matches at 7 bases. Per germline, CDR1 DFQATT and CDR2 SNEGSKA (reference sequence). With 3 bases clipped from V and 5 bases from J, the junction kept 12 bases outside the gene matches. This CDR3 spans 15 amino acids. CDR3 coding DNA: TGCAGTGCTAGTAGTCGGGGCGGGAGCTTGGAGACCCAGTACTTC. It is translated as CSASSRGGSLETQYF.

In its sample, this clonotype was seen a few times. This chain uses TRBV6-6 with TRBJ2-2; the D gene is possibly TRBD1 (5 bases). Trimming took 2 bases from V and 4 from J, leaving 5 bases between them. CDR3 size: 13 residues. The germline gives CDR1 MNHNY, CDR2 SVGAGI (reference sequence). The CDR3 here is CASSYGATGELFF. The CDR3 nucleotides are TGTGCCAGCAGTTACGGGGCCACCGGGGAGCTGTTTTTT.

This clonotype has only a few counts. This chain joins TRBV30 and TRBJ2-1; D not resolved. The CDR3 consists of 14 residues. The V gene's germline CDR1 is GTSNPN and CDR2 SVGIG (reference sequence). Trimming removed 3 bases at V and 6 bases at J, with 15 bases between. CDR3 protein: CAWSPTSVTNEQFF. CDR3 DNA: TGTGCCTGGAGCCCGACGAGCGTCACCAATGAGCAGTTCTTC.

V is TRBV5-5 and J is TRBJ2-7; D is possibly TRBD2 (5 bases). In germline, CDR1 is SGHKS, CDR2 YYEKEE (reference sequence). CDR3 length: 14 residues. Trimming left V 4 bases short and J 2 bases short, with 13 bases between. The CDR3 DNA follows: TGTGCCAGCAGCGCGGTCGGAGGCACCTACGAGCAGTACTTC. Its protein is CASSAVGGTYEQYF.

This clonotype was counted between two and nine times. DNA for the CDR3: TGTGCCAGCAGCGAAGGACTAGCGGGAATGGAGACCCAGTACTTC. Protein sequence: CASSEGLAGMETQYF. This rearrangement joins TRBV7-9 to TRBJ2-5, with 12 bases aligning to TRBD2. CDR3 length equals 15 residues. V shed 5 bases and J 5 bases; nucleotides not matched to a gene: 6. The V gene's germline CDR1 is SEHNR and CDR2 FQNEAQ (reference sequence).

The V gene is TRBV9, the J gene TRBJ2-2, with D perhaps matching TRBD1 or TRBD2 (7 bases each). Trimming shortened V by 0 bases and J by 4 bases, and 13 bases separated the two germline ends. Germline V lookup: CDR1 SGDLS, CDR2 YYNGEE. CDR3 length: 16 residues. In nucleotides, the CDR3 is TGTGCCAGCAGCGTAGGGGAGGGGGCAGGCACCGGGGAGCTGTTTTTT. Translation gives CASSVGEGAGTGELFF. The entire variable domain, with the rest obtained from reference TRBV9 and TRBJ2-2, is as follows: DSGVTQTPKHLITATGQRVTLRCSPRSGDLSVYWYQQSLDQGLQFLIQYYNGEERAKGNILERFSAQQFPDLHSELNLSSLELGDSALYFCASSVGEGAGTGELFFGEGSRLTVL.

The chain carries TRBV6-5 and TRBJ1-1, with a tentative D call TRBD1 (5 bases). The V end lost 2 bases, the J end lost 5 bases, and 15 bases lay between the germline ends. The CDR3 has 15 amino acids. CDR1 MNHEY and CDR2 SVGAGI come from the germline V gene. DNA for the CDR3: TGTGCCAGCAGTTACGGGGGGGTACTGCAGACTGAAGCTTTCTTT. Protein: CASSYGGVLQTEAFF.

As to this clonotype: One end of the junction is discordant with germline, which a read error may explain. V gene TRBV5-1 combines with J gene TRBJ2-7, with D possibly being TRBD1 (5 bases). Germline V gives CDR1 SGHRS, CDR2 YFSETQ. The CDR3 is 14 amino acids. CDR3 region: CASSLASKGYEQNF. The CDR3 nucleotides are TGCGCCAGCAGCTTGGCGTCGAAGGGGTACGAGCAGAACTTC.

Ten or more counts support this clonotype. The CDR3 sequence: CSVEDGGLAGIYEQYF. In nucleotides, the CDR3 is TGCAGCGTTGAAGATGGTGGGCTAGCGGGAATCTACGAGCAGTACTTC. The V gene is TRBV29-1, the J gene TRBJ2-7; TRBD2 aligns across 9 bases. The CDR3 contains 16 residues. Germline CDR1 SQVTM, CDR2 ANQGSEA. Germline trimming cut 0 bases from V and 3 bases from J; bases unmatched to any gene: 9.

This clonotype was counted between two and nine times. CDR3 in DNA: TGTGCCAGCAGTCAAGGACAGGGGTGGTCACCCCTCCACTTT. This gives the protein CASSQGQGWSPLHF. The genes are TRBV12-3 or TRBV12-4 and TRBJ1-6, with 9 bases aligning to TRBD1. With V trimmed by 5 bases and J by 10 bases, 6 bases remained unmatched. The length of the CDR3 is 14 residues.